Listed below are T cell receptor beta chains from one sample, sequenced in a study of blood T cell repertoires in COVID-19. Libraries were prepared by immunoSEQ multiplex PCR; TCRdb keeps only in-frame clonotypes and omits some of them. The data show about 20,000 clones, with less than 85% seen just once and about 61% held by the top ten. The source material was peripheral blood. These receptors were collected from an elderly man with acute or convalescent COVID-19. The CDR3 runs from the conserved cysteine through the conserved F or W. A D gene is named only where the DNA matches it firmly.

cdr3_aa: CASSQSLGAEAFF; cdr3_nt: TGTGCCAGCAGCCAGTCCCTAGGGGCTGAAGCTTTCTTT; v_call: TRBV3-1/TRBV3-2; j_call: TRBJ1-1; d_call: NA
cdr3_aa: CASSLAGGGTEAFF; cdr3_nt: TGTGCCAGCAGCTTGGCCGGGGGAGGGACTGAAGCTTTCTTT; v_call: TRBV5-4; j_call: TRBJ1-1; d_call: NA
cdr3_aa: CASSLIPGTSQETQYF; cdr3_nt: TGTGCCAGCAGCTTAATACCCGGGACTAGCCAAGAGACCCAGTACTTC; v_call: TRBV7-6; j_call: TRBJ2-5; d_call: TRBD2
cdr3_aa: CASRSRGAGGTDTQYF; cdr3_nt: TGTGCCAGCAGGTCCCGAGGAGCGGGAGGCACAGATACGCAGTATTTT; v_call: TRBV7-2; j_call: TRBJ2-3; d_call: TRBD2
cdr3_aa: CASSEQGAGDYGYTF; cdr3_nt: TGTGCCAGCAGTGAACAGGGGGCCGGGGACTATGGCTACACCTTC; v_call: TRBV6-1; j_call: TRBJ1-2; d_call: TRBD1
cdr3_aa: CASSPDTGLTLQYF; cdr3_nt: TGTGCCAGCAGCCCCGACACCGGACTAACCCTACAGTATTTT; v_call: TRBV6-5; j_call: TRBJ2-3; d_call: NA
cdr3_aa: CASSRGGSGRGNEQFF; cdr3_nt: TGTGCCAGCAGCCGAGGGGGTAGCGGGAGGGGCAATGAGCAGTTCTTC; v_call: TRBV13; j_call: TRBJ2-1; d_call: TRBD2
cdr3_aa: CASSVGGNQETQYF; cdr3_nt: TGTGCCAGCTCTGTTGGGGGGAATCAAGAGACCCAGTACTTC; v_call: TRBV28; j_call: TRBJ2-5; d_call: NA
cdr3_aa: CASSLDPGYEQYF; cdr3_nt: TGTGCCAGCAGCTTAGATCCAGGGTACGAGCAGTACTTC; v_call: TRBV7-9; j_call: TRBJ2-7; d_call: NA
cdr3_aa: CASSPPRVTSDYNEQFF; cdr3_nt: TGTGCCAGCAGCCCCCCGAGGGTGACTAGCGATTACAATGAGCAGTTCTTC; v_call: TRBV7-9; j_call: TRBJ2-1; d_call: TRBD2